This TCR beta chain was recovered during a study of T cell clusters in autoimmune cytopenias. There are 13 residues in the CDR3. The germline V gene encodes CDR1 MNHEY and CDR2 SVGAGI. Tens of thousands of genome equivalents of blood DNA were amplified for TRB. By frequency, this clonotype is large (0.1 to 1%). Its antigen is undetermined. TRB was amplified by touch-down multiplex PCR, primer pools A and B combined. TCRdb reanalyzed the multiplex PCR reads, giving one entry per CDR3 protein sequence and no DNA. Recorded for this sample: about 600 distinct CDR3 sequences. Regarding the study as a whole: Compared with active autoimmune hepatitis patients, healthy donors showed almost three-fold more exclusive TRB clusters.

These data are also associated with another study on T cell repertoires in aging, cancer and after chemotherapy. From that second work: Untreated cancer patients had significantly lower blood TCR diversity than age-matched healthy donors.

The sequence was collected from a human donor with chronic lymphocytic leukemia. This chain links TRBV6-5 with TRBJ1-2. Input material: peripheral blood. The CDR3 protein is CASSLGSGDGYTF.